This TCR beta chain was sequenced in a study of blood T cell repertoires in COVID-19. In the study overall: Sites across the United States, Italy and Spain contributed samples from acute and convalescent COVID-19. The analysed material was cDNA or gDNA that came from T cells, B-cell-depleted T cells, or PBMCs.

This CDR3 contains 13 residues. V was clipped by 4 bases and J by 5 bases, with 10 bases between them. Germline V gene sequence: CDR1 SGHNT, CDR2 YYREEE (reference sequence). The method was immunoSEQ multiplex PCR; TCRdb's version includes in-frame clones alone and lacks a portion of them. The sample contains tens of thousands of clones, 84% of which appear only once. J is TRBJ1-5 and V is TRBV5-4; the D gene is possibly TRBD1 (5 bases). The specimen sequenced was peripheral blood. The source of this sequence is a man aged 45-65 years with COVID-19, enrolled during active disease. CDR3 in amino acids: CASSRQFHQPQHF. Written as DNA, the CDR3 is TGTGCCAGCAGCCGACAGTTTCATCAGCCCCAGCATTTT.